This TCR beta chain was identified during a study of T cells in Graves' hyperthyroidism and ophthalmopathy. Clinical symptoms, serum thyroxine and TRAb, thyroid ultrasound and orbital computed tomography together formed the diagnostic basis. CDR3 size: 15 residues. CDR1 is SNHLY and CDR2 is FYNNEI in the germline V gene. Trimming stripped 4 bases from V and 4 bases from J, with 14 bases between. This clonotype was observed at least ten times. Regions amplified from RNA transcripts were the TCR beta CDR3 regions. First-round RT-PCR with HTBI primers amplified the TCR CDR3 region. TCRdb independently ran MiXCR on the multiplex PCR reads; one entry per CDR3 protein. The data show under 800,000 distinct CDR3 sequences, 14% seen once.

Sequenced: blood. This TCR derives from a young woman with Graves' hyperthyroidism. The rearrangement uses TRBV2 and TRBJ2-1; D unresolved. The CDR3 loop reads CASSARWLVYNEQFF. The CDR3 nucleotides are TGTGCCAGCAGTGCCCGGTGGCTAGTATACAATGAGCAGTTCTTC.